This TCR beta chain was documented in a study of shared clonotypes between healthy human individuals. The overall study: Aged between 18 and 49, the donors were a couple of women and a few men.

Study-wide findings and caveats: Naive subsets generally had larger estimated richness than memory subsets.

Some clones are missing from TCRdb's copy, which holds only in-frame ones; the method was immunoSEQ multiplex PCR. The sample lists under 1 million clones; 92% were seen once. A remark on this clone: Its antigen is unidentified. One junction end disagrees with the germline gene, perhaps due to a read error. Other DNA sequences of this sample code for an identical CDR3.

CD45RO-negative CD8 cells positively selected for CCR7 made up the naive population, which excluded terminally differentiated effector memory CD45RA+ cells. The germline CDR1 and CDR2 sequences are SQVTM and ANQGSEA. This CDR3 comprises 14 residues. This chain joins TRBV29-1 and TRBJ2-7, with 7 bases that match TRBD1. The sequencing input was naive CD8+ T cells sorted from blood. This receptor was obtained from a man aged 25-45 years in good health. The CDR3 loop reads CSVEVPGQSYEQYF. DNA for the CDR3: TGCAGCGTCGAAGTGCCGGGACAGTCCTACGAGCAGTACTTC.